This passage covers 9 T cell receptor beta chains from one sample sequenced in a study of CD4+ T cells in melanoma. Using immunoSEQ multiplex PCR, the repertoire was profiled, and TCRdb retains in-frame clones only, with some absent. The table has around 50,000 clones, nearly 90% seen once. Sequenced sample: peripheral blood. These receptors all stem from a human donor with melanoma.

The chain has TRBV7-9 and TRBJ1-5; no clear D. This CDR3 is 14 amino acids long. Germline V gene lookup returns CDR1 SEHNR and CDR2 FQNEAQ (reference sequence). With 5 bases removed from V and 4 bases from J, the gap between germline ends came to 12 bases. The CDR3 loop is CASSPAGGNQPQHF. DNA of the CDR3: TGTGCCAGCAGCCCCGCCGGAGGGAATCAGCCCCAGCATTTT.

This clone was recorded once. The genes are TRBV5-3 and TRBJ1-2, with unresolved D. TRBV5-3 is classed as an ORF, of uncertain function. This CDR3 spans 15 amino acids. V gave up 6 bases and J gave up 4 bases, with 19 bases separating them. For the CDR3, the DNA is TGTGCCAGAATTTTGTCAGTGAGAAAGACCTATGGCTACACCTTC. Protein product: CARILSVRKTYGYTF.

This clone was counted a single time. The rearrangement joins TRBV7-2 to TRBJ1-3; D uncertain. V dropped 5 bases and J dropped 8 bases, with 13 bases sitting between them. Germline values: CDR1 SGHTA, CDR2 FQGNSA. The CDR3 runs 13 residues. The CDR3 coding sequence is TGTGCCAGCAGCCCCCAACGGGGAGACACCATATATTTT. It yields the protein CASSPQRGDTIYF.

In this sample, this clone turned up once. The V and J genes are TRBV27 and TRBJ2-3; 10 bases are a match to TRBD2. The germline CDR1 and CDR2 sequences are MNHEY and SMNVEV (reference sequence). This CDR3 is built from 15 residues. The ends lost 5 bases at V and 5 bases at J; junction bases unmatched: 7. This CDR3 is CASSPQRGGLDTQYF. In DNA form, the CDR3 reads TGTGCCAGCAGTCCCCAGCGGGGGGGCCTAGATACGCAGTATTTT.

The chain recombines TRBV4-2 with TRBJ2-7; D is ambiguous. Germline CDR1 is LGHNA and CDR2 is YNFKEQ. The CDR3 spans 16 residues. Trimming shortened V by 0 bases and J by 1 base, and 13 bases separated the two germline ends. Written as DNA, the CDR3 is TGTGCCAGCAGCCAAGATGTCCTGGAGAGGTCCTACGAGCAGTACTTC. Translation: CASSQDVLERSYEQYF.

This chain connects TRBV15 to TRBJ1-5; D uncertain. The CDR3 runs 16 residues. Deletions cut 4 bases from V and 0 bases from J, with 13 bases between. Looked up from germline, CDR1 is LNHNV and CDR2 is YYDKDF (reference sequence). Written as DNA, the CDR3 is TGTGCCACCAGCATATGGGAATTTAATAGCAATCAGCCCCAGCATTTT. Its translation is CATSIWEFNSNQPQHF.

In this sample, this clone turned up once. A junction end diverges from the germline sequence, so it may reflect a read error. J is TRBJ2-1 and V is TRBV25-1; 7 positions agree with TRBD2. The CDR3 totals 13 residues. Germline lookup yields CDR1 MGHDK and CDR2 SYGVNS. The CDR3 is CAGSWGGINEQFF. DNA of the CDR3: TGTGCCGGCAGTTGGGGGGGGATTAATGAGCAGTTCTTC.

The chain has TRBV2 and TRBJ2-7; no clear D. The CDR3 is made up of 12 amino acids. CDR1 is SNHLY and CDR2 is FYNNEI in the germline V gene. Trimming stripped 2 bases from V and 5 bases from J, with 7 bases between. CDR3 coding DNA: TGTGCCAGCAGTGAAACTGTTGACGAGCAGTACTTC. Its protein product is CASSETVDEQYF.

The rearrangement links TRBV2 to TRBJ2-7; D not certain. The CDR3 is 13 amino acids. V lost 4 bases to trimming and J lost 0 bases, with 7 bases between them. From germline, CDR1 is SNHLY and CDR2 FYNNEI. DNA of the CDR3: TGTGCCAGCAGTGCTTGGGTCTCCTACGAGCAGTACTTC. Amino acid sequence: CASSAWVSYEQYF.